This TCR beta chain came from a study of cytomegalovirus exposure and HLA in healthy donors (dated by TCRdb to 2017 to 2019). Study-level background: An earlier analysis of about 530 of the donors reported 276 Gb of sequence data and around 100 million unique TCR beta sequences obtained from roughly 170 million T cells. About 300 gigabases of sequencing data and 80 million or so unique TCR sequences were included in an early release covering roughly 600 HLA-typed donors. The number of typed donors differed by locus: 629-630 for A, B, C, DRB1 and DQB1; 500 to 550 for DQA1; 606 for DPA1; and some 470 for DPB1. Donor age, sex, ethnicity and CMV serostatus were compiled alongside the repertoire data. Roughly 5 DR-DQ haplotypes were treated as single units for association and clustering because of strong linkage in the cohort. Class I and class II HLA loci were covered by the typing at four-digit resolution. Besides the first cohort of roughly 640 subjects, a separate validation cohort made up of 120 different subjects was used. The study combined high-throughput TCR immunosequencing, statistical association of individual TCRs with disease status, and machine learning to predict cytomegalovirus infection status. A later analysis re-examined previously published TCR beta repertoires from more than 600 donors and added high-resolution HLA genotyping to investigate patterns of TCR occurrence. Across some 400 genotyped donors of the cohort, an average of about 200,000 unique TCR beta nucleotide sequences per donor were sequenced, and 15% to 20% of those sequences were non-productive. In a later genetic analysis, genome-wide SNP genotypes for about three fifths of the 666 donors were used, and that subset was treated as a discovery cohort. Using immunosequencing, the study profiled T cell repertoires from approximately 700 subjects and related those repertoires to cytomegalovirus serostatus. To decide whether each TCR beta V gene segment behaved as functional or pseudogenic, an earlier analysis of approximately 590 of the donors relied on high-throughput TCR beta sequencing. The study aimed to test whether cataloging public T cell receptors could reveal signatures of past pathogen exposure. All discovery cohort repertoires had been generated using a single sequencing platform. Of the roughly 400 genotyped donors, less than 85% were placed in the genetic ancestry cluster associated with self-reported Caucasian donors. In the later analysis, no new phenotypic data were used to find candidate immune exposures; instead, reliance was placed on TCR beta sequences and their occurrence across donors.

The junction carries 18 bases between V and J, which are trimmed by 8 bases and 7 bases respectively. Reading from cysteine to phenylalanine, the CDR3 counts 14 amino acids. Kept here is only the CDR3 DNA, which spans 42 bases and is read in frame from base 1. CDR1 and CDR2 (MRHNA, SNTAGT) derive from the germline V gene. The cohort consisted of 600 to 750 healthy bone marrow donors. At the time of sampling, all cohort members were nominally healthy, though unrecorded immune exposures were likely present. The donor was CMV seronegative and was included in the group of about 400 seronegative cohort members. Every donor gave a peripheral blood sample, and the peripheral blood mononuclear cells from that sample were used for TCR beta sequencing. The Qiagen DNeasy Blood Extraction Kit was used to extract genomic DNA from the blood cell samples. Library construction relied on the immunoSEQ multiplex PCR assay. For the multiplex PCR, a mixture combining 60 forward primers for TCR Vbeta segments and 13 reverse primers for TCR Jbeta segments was used. The CDR3 region of rearranged TCR beta genes was amplified from genomic DNA by a multiplex PCR assay. Amplified TCR beta libraries were sequenced as 87-base-pair reads on the Illumina HiSeq System. Turning to the authors' computational methods: Across the 500 to 850 repertoires, a later analysis counted roughly 77 million unique TCR beta chains, 9.5 million to 13 million of which were shared by at least two donors. Raw reads were error-corrected and collapsed into unique sequences by a nearest-neighbor algorithm in which closely related sequences were merged to remove PCR and sequencing errors. To assign V, D and J gene segments, CDR3 sequences were aligned to IMGT reference sequences. Each retained sequence needed at least a six-nucleotide match to both a V gene segment and a J gene segment. A rearrangement counted as productive if the CDR3 had no stop codons and remained in frame with V and J, and every other rearrangement counted as non-productive. Following IMGT convention, CDR3 was defined as the stretch from the second conserved V-encoded cysteine to the conserved J-encoded phenylalanine. Sequences without an unambiguous match to a single V gene segment were excluded from the earlier analysis of approximately 560 of the donors. In an earlier analysis of several hundred of the donors, V segments were called functional above 56.7% productive rearrangements and were called segregating when the between-donor standard deviation exceeded 5%. To diagnose cytomegalovirus status from the catalog of TCR beta chain sequences, a statistical classification framework was built. In a later analysis, TCR nucleotide sequences were compared against IMGT/GENE-DB human TR gene sequences so that V and J genes could be assigned. A later analysis assigned CDR3 sequences and most-parsimonious VDJ recombination scenarios with the TCRdist pipeline. A later analysis defined each TCR beta chain by its CDR3 amino acid sequence plus V-gene family, and excluded reads lacking a unique V-gene family. A later analysis removed 550 to 650 highly shared, low-generation-probability nucleotide sequences to deal with suspected cross-contamination and a sequencing artifact. In a later analysis, a clonal expansion index was calculated for each public chain from normalized within-repertoire ranks of inferred template counts. Generation probabilities in a later analysis came from a VDJ recombination model fitted to out-of-frame rearrangements, and those results were checked against IGoR. In a later analysis, TCR-TCR, TCR-HLA and TCR-CMV co-occurrence was scored with hypergeometric tests, and a repertoire-size bias correction was applied to TCR pairs. False discovery rates were estimated in a later analysis by permuting HLA or CMV assignments 20 times. In a later analysis, co-occurring TCRs were grouped using DBSCAN, with TCRdist sequence similarity added in when clustering inside HLA-allele-positive subsets. For co-occurrence clustering, repertoires with fewer than 30,000 or more than 120,000 public chains were excluded, along with five repertoires with anomalous nucleotide sharing. TCRdb took this table from immuneACCESS and kept in-frame rearrangements with V and J called. Such tables lack part of the clones; where checked against another copy, unresolved V genes explain under half of the gap, and the rest is unexplained. Clone size and V and J calls were adopted from that table, with D and trimming inferred from the DNA. A total of around 110,000 clones appear in this sample, approximately 9.4% of them only once. The top ten clonotypes cover 3% of the sample.

As concerns this clone: Its antigen is unknown. No qualities accompany the bases; no much larger clone lies one base away.

The full study reports these points: Because some donors lacked HLA typing at each locus, the association tests relied only on the typed subset. In a later analysis, most CMV-associated TCR beta chains were found to appear HLA-restricted, with HLA associations seemingly driven largely by CMV exposure. Specific HLA alleles were associated with 15,000 to 20,000 TCR beta sequences at a false discovery rate of 0.05 in a later analysis. The sequencing pipeline was judged likely to have produced a cluster of highly shared sequence variants as a technical artifact. When HLA alleles, especially DR and DQ, strongly co-occurred, attributing TCR associations to individual alleles was difficult. According to a later genetic analysis, donors in an Asian-associated ancestry cluster had fewer N-insertions in productive TCRs than the roughly 670-donor mean. In a later analysis, HLA-associated TCR beta chains showed more clonal expansion and lower generation probabilities than non-associated chains that were equally common. It was suggested by the authors that the approach could potentially be generalized to other disease states and immunological phenotypes. Several of the top co-occurrence clusters appeared to be linked to parvovirus B19, influenza, CMV and Epstein-Barr virus, according to a later analysis. Linkage disequilibrium might explain the correlated functional status among segregating V segments, but an unknown experimental factor could not be ruled out. While some public TCRs were present in many individuals, most TCR sequences turned up only very rarely across donors. This cohort had only TCR beta chains sequenced, and the lack of alpha or paired-chain data limited which features could be detected. An earlier analysis of 587 of the donors showed that most TCR beta V segments appeared in productive rearrangements either about 87% or about 30% of the time, which broadly matched IMGT annotations. According to a later analysis, TCR association rates differed among HLA loci, with DRB1 alleles showing the most associated TCRs and HLA-C alleles showing the fewest. The presence/absence analyses assumed that sequencing depth was roughly uniform across donors, and that assumption may not be true. Cytomegalovirus status was reported to be diagnosed by the classifier with high specificity and sensitivity in both the original and validation cohorts. A total of 164 TCR beta chains were listed by the study as associated with cytomegalovirus. V-gene and J-gene trimming of TCR beta chains was associated with a missense DCLRE1C variant in a later genetic analysis, and the association was replicated in an independent cohort. CMV serostatus was the only immune exposure information available for the cohort. A few of the identified cytomegalovirus-associated TCR beta chains were confirmed in vitro to be specific for cytomegalovirus antigens. Some IMGT-functional V segments, including TRBV6-2 and TRBV6-3, could not be distinguished by the 87-base-pair reads and were therefore excluded. A further reported finding was that TCR beta sequences accurately predicted the HLA-A and HLA-B alleles for most subjects in the first cohort. Because counts were too low, about 18 rarely observed V segments, including chromosome 9 orphons, were excluded from the earlier analysis of 500 to 700 of the donors.

The receptor chain draws on TRBV6-4 and TRBJ2-4; the D segment could be TRBD1, given 5 matching bases. The sequenced sample was PBMCs. This clonotype was obtained from a man under 40 in good health and CMV-seronegative. The CDR3 reads as follows: CASSESGMGNIQYF. In nucleotides, the sequence is TGTGCCAGCTCTGAGTCAGGGATGGGGAACATTCAGTACTTC.